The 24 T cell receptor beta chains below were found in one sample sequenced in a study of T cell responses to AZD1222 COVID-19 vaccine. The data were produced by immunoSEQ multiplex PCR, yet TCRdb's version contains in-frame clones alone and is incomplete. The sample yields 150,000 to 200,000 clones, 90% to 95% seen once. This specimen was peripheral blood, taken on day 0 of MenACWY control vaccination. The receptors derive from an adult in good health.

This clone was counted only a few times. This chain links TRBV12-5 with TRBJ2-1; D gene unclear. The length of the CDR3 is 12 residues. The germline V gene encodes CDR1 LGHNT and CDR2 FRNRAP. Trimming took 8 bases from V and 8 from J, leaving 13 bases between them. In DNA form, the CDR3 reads TGTGCTAGTTCCGGCGAAGGCTATGAGCAGTTCTTC. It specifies CASSGEGYEQFF.

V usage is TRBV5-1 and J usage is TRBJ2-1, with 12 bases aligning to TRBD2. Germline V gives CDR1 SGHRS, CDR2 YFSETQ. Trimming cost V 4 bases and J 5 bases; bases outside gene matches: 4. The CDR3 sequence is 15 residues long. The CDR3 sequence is CASSATSGGNNEQFF. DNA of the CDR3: TGCGCCAGCAGCGCGACTAGCGGGGGAAACAATGAGCAGTTCTTC.

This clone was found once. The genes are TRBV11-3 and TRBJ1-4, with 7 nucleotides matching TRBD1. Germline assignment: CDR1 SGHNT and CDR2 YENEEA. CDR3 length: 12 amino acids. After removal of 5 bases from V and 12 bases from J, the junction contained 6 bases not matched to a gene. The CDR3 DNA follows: TGTGCCAGCAGCCCGGACAGGATGGAACTGTTTTTT. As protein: CASSPDRMELFF.

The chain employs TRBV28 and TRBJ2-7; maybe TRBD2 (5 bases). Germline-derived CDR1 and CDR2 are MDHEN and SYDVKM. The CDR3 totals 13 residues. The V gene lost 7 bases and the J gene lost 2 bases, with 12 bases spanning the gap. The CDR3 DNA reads TGTGCCAGCACCGACCCCGGGACCTACGAGCAGTACTTC. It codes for CASTDPGTYEQYF. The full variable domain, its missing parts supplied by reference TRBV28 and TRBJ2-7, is DVKVTQSSRYLVKRTGEKVFLECVQDMDHENMFWYRQDPGLGLRLIYFSYDVKMKEKGDIPEGYSVSREKKERFSLILESASTNQTSMYLCASTDPGTYEQYFGPGTRLTVT.

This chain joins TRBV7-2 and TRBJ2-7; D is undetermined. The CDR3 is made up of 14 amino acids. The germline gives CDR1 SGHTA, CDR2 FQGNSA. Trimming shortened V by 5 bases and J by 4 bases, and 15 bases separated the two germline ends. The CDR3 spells CASSPNSGPYEQYF. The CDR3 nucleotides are TGTGCCAGCAGCCCTAACTCCGGACCATACGAGCAGTACTTC. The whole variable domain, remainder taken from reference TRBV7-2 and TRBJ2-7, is GAGVSQSPSNKVTEKGKDVELRCDPISGHTALYWYRQSLGQGLEFLIYFQGNSAPDKSGLPSDRFSAERTGGSVSTLTIQRTQQEDSAVYLCASSPNSGPYEQYFGPGTRLTVT.

DNA of the CDR3: TGTGCCAGCAGTTGGGGGCGCGAGCAGTACTTC. It yields the protein CASSWGREQYF. The rearrangement uses TRBV6-5 and TRBJ2-7, with D possibly TRBD1 on 6 matching bases. Deletions cut 4 bases from V and 6 bases from J, with 7 bases between. Germline values: CDR1 MNHEY, CDR2 SVGAGI. The CDR3 sequence is 11 residues long.

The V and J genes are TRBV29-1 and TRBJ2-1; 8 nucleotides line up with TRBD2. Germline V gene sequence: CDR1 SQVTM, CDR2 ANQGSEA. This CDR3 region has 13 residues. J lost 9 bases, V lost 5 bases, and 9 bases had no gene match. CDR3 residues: CSVTERGTSEQFF. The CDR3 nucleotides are TGCAGCGTTACGGAGCGGGGGACTAGTGAGCAGTTCTTC.

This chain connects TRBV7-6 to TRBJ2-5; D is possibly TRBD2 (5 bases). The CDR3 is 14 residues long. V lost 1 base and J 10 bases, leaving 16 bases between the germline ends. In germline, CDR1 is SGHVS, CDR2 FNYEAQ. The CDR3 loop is CASSLGSDPRGQYF. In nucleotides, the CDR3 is TGTGCCAGCAGCTTAGGGTCGGACCCCCGGGGCCAGTACTTC.

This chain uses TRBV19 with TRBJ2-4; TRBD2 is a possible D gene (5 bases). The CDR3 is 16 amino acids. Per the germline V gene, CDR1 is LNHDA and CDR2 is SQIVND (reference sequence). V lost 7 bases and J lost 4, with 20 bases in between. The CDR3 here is CASTQGSGIYKNIQYF. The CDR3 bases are TGTGCCAGTACCCAAGGGAGCGGAATCTATAAAAACATTCAGTACTTC.

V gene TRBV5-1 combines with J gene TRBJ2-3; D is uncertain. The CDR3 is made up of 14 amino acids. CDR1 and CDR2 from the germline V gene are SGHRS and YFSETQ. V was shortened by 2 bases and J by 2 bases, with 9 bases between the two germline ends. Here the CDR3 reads CASSFYGYTDTQYF. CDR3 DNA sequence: TGCGCCAGCAGCTTTTACGGATACACAGATACGCAGTATTTT. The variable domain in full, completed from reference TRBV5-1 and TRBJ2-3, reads KAGVTQTPRYLIKTRGQQVTLSCSPISGHRSVSWYQQTPGQGLQFLFEYFSETQRNKGNFPGRFSGRQFSNSRSEMNVSTLELGDSALYLCASSFYGYTDTQYFGPGTRLTVL.

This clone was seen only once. The CDR3 is CASSTPGLRYEQYF. The CDR3 nucleotides are TGTGCCAGTAGTACCCCGGGGCTCAGGTACGAGCAGTACTTC. This rearrangement joins TRBV19 to TRBJ2-7; either TRBD1 or TRBD2 may supply D (5 bases each). Germline V lookup: CDR1 LNHDA, CDR2 SQIVND (reference sequence). V was cut by 4 bases and J by 4 bases, with 14 bases left in between. This CDR3 region has 14 residues.

This CDR3 reads CASSPGTGGGYGYTF. In nucleotides, the CDR3 is TGCGCCAGCAGCCCCGGGACAGGGGGGGGCTATGGCTACACCTTC. This chain links TRBV4-3 with TRBJ1-2; the match to TRBD1 covers 11 bases. CDR3 size: 15 residues. The J segment lost 4 bases and the V segment lost 4 bases, leaving 5 bases of the junction unmatched. Germline lookup yields CDR1 LGHNA and CDR2 YSLEER.

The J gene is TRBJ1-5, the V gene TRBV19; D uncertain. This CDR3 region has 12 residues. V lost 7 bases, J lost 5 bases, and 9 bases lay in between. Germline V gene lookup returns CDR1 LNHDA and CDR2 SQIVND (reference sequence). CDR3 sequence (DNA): TGTGCCAGTACCATCAGCGATCAGCCCCAGCATTTT. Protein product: CASTISDQPQHF.

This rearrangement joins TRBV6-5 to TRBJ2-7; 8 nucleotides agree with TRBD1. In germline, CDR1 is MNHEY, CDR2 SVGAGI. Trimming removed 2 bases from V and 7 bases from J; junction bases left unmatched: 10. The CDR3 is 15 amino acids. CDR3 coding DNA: TGTGCCAGCAGTTACGACAGGGGACCTCCTTTGGAGCAGTACTTC. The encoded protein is CASSYDRGPPLEQYF.

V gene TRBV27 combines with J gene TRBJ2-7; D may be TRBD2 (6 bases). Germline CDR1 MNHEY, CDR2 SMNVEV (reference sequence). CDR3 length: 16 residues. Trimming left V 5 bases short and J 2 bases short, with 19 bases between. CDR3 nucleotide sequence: TGTGCCAGCAGTCCCTCGTGGGGGACTGGAGCCTACGAGCAGTACTTC. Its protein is CASSPSWGTGAYEQYF.

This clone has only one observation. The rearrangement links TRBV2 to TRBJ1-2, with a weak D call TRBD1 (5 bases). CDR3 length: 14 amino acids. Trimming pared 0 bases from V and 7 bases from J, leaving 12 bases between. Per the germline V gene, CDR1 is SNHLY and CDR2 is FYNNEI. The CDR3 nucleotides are TGTGCCAGCAGTGAAGCGGGGGGTTATAGTGGCTACACCTTC. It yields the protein CASSEAGGYSGYTF. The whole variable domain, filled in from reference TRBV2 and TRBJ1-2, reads EPEVTQTPSHQVTQMGQEVILRCVPISNHLYFYWYRQILGQKVEFLVSFYNNEISEKSEIFDDQFSVERPDGSNFTLKIRSTKLEDSAMYFCASSEAGGYSGYTFGSGTRLTVV.

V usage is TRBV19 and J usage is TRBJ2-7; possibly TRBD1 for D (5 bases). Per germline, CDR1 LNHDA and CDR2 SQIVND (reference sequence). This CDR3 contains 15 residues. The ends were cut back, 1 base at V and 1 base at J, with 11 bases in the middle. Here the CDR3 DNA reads TGTGCCAGTAGTATAGCCCCTAGACAGTCCTACGAGCAGTACTTC. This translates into CASSIAPRQSYEQYF.

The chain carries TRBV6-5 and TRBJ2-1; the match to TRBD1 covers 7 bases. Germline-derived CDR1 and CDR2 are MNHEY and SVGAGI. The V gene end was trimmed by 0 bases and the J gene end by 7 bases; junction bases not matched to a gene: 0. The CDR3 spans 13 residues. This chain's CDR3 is CASSYSTGNEQFF. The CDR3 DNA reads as TGTGCCAGCAGTTACTCGACAGGGAATGAGCAGTTCTTC.

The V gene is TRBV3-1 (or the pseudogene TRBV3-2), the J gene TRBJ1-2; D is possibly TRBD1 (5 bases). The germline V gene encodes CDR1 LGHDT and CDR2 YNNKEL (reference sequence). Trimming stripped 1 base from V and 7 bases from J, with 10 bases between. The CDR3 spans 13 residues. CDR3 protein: CASSQGPGGGYTF. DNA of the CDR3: TGTGCCAGCAGCCAAGGACCGGGGGGTGGCTACACCTTC.

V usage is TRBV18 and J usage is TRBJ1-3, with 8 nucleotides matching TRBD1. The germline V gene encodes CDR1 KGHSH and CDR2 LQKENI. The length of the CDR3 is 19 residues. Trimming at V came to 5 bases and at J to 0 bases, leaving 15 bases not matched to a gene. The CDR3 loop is CASSSRAGTGFFSGNTIYF. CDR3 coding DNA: TGTGCCAGCTCATCGAGGGCCGGGACAGGCTTTTTCTCTGGAAACACCATATATTTT. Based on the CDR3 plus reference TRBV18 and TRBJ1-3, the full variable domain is NAGVMQNPRHLVRRRGQEARLRCSPMKGHSHVYWYRQLPEEGLKFMVYLQKENIIDESGMPKERFSAEFPKEGPSILRIQQVVRGDSAAYFCASSSRAGTGFFSGNTIYFGEGSWLTVV.

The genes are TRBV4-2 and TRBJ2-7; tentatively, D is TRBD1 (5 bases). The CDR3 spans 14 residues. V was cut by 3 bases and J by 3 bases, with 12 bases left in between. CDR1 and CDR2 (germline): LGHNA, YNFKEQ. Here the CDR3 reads CASSHDDSSYEQYF. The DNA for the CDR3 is TGTGCCAGCAGCCATGATGACAGCAGCTACGAGCAGTACTTC.

In nucleotides, the CDR3 is TGTGCCAGCAGCCGTCGGACAGGTCTAACGAGCTCCTATAATTCACCCCTCCACTTT. It translates to CASSRRTGLTSSYNSPLHF. V gene TRBV27 combines with J gene TRBJ1-6; 7 nucleotides match TRBD1. Germline V CDR1 and CDR2: MNHEY, SMNVEV (reference sequence). V shed 6 bases, J shed 0 bases, and the junction held 14 bases outside the gene matches. This CDR3 is 19 amino acids long.

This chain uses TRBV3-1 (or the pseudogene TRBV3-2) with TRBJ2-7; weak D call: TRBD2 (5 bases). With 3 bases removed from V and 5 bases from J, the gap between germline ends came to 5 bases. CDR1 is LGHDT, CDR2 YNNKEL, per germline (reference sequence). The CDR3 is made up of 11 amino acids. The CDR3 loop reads CASSQRDEQYF. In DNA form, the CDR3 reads TGTGCCAGCAGCCAGAGGGACGAGCAGTACTTC.

The CDR3 DNA follows: TGTGCCAGCAGCGTAAACCCAGCCCCCTACGAGCAGTACTTC. It specifies CASSVNPAPYEQYF. The chain couples TRBV9 to TRBJ2-7, with D hard to call. Germline V gene sequence: CDR1 SGDLS, CDR2 YYNGEE. V was pared by 1 base and J by 2 bases, with 10 bases between. The CDR3 loop spans 14 amino acids.